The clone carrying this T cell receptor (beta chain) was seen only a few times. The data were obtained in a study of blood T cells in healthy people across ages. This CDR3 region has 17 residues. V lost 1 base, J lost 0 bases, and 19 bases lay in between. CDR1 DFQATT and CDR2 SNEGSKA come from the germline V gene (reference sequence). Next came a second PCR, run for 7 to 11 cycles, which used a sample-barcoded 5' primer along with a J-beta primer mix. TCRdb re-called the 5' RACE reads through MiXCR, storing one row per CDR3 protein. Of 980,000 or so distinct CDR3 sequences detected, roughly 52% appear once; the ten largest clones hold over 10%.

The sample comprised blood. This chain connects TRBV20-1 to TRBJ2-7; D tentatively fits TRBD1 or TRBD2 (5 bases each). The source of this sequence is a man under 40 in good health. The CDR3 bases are TGCAGTGCTAGAGGTGACGGAGTGAGGGGATACTCCTACGAGCAGTACTTC. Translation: CSARGDGVRGYSYEQYF.